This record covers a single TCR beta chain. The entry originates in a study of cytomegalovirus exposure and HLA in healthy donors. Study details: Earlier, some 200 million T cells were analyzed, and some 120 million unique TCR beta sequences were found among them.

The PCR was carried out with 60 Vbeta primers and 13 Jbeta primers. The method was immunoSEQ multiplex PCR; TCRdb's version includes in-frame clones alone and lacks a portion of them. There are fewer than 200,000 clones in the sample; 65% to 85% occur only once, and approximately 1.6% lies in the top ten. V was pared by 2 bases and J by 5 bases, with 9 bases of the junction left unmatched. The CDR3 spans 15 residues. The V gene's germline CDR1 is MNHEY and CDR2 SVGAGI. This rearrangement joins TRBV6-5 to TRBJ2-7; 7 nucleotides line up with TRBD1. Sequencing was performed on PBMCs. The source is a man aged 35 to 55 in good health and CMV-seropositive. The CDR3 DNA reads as TGTGCCAGCAGTTACACCGGACAGGTTCCGGACGAGCAGTACTTC. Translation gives CASSYTGQVPDEQYF.